A single sample is the source of the 30 T cell receptor beta chains below, sequenced in a study of blood T cell repertoires in COVID-19. Profiled with immunoSEQ multiplex PCR; TCRdb holds only in-frame clones, not every one. The sample has some 240,000 clones, around 90% seen once. The material sequenced was peripheral blood. The receptors come from a man aged 60-69 years with COVID-19, enrolled during active disease.

The V gene is TRBV20-1, the J gene TRBJ1-2, with D unclear. This CDR3 is built from 11 residues. Germline CDR1 is DFQATT and CDR2 is SNEGSKA (reference sequence). Trimming pared 4 bases from V and 2 bases from J, leaving 5 bases between. CDR3: CSATGNYGYTF. CDR3 nucleotide sequence: TGCAGTGCTACAGGAAACTATGGCTACACCTTC.

The rearrangement links TRBV11-2 to TRBJ1-6; the match to TRBD1 covers 7 bases. V gave up 4 bases and J gave up 7 bases; unmatched junction bases: 13. The CDR3 runs 17 residues. CDR1 SGHAT and CDR2 FQNNGV come from the germline V gene. CDR3 in amino acids: CASSSKTGPRTNSPLHF. CDR3 sequence (DNA): TGTGCCAGCAGCTCGAAGACAGGGCCCAGAACCAATTCACCCCTCCACTTT. Looking up the rest from reference TRBV11-2 and TRBJ1-6 gives the full variable domain: EAGVAQSPRYKIIEKRQSVAFWCNPISGHATLYWYQQILGQGPKLLIQFQNNGVVDDSQLPKDRFSAERLKGVDSTLKIQPAKLEDSAVYLCASSSKTGPRTNSPLHFGNGTRLTVT.

V usage is TRBV19 and J usage is TRBJ2-6, with TRBD2 matching over 14 bases. This CDR3 is built from 20 residues. Per germline, CDR1 LNHDA and CDR2 SQIVND (reference sequence). Losses at the gene ends were 4 bases for V and 0 bases for J; bases not matched to a gene: 8. The CDR3 protein is CASSRAGLAGVASGANVLTF. The CDR3 DNA is TGTGCCAGTAGTAGGGCGGGACTAGCGGGAGTAGCCTCTGGGGCCAACGTCCTGACTTTC.

The table lists this clone with a count of one. CDR3 sequence reads: CASSPGTDTQYF. In DNA, the CDR3 is TGTGCCAGCAGTCCGGGCACAGATACGCAGTATTTT. V is TRBV6-6 and J is TRBJ2-3; D gene unclear. The CDR3 spans 12 residues. With 5 bases removed from V and 1 base from J, the gap between germline ends came to 4 bases. Germline V lookup: CDR1 MNHNY, CDR2 SVGAGI (reference sequence).

The chain uses TRBV18 and TRBJ2-7; no clear D. The CDR3 contains 13 residues. Germline CDR1 and CDR2: KGHSH and LQKENI. Trimming left V 2 bases short and J 4 bases short, with 9 bases between. CDR3 in DNA: TGTGCCAGCTCACCAATTCGAGAGTACGAGCAGTACTTC. Translating it yields CASSPIREYEQYF.

The V and J genes are TRBV30 and TRBJ2-1; the match to TRBD2 covers 15 bases. The CDR3 spans 16 residues. The germline V gene has CDR1 GTSNPN and CDR2 SVGIG (reference sequence). The junction had 4 bases not matched to a gene; V was cut back by 0 bases and J by 7 bases. CDR3 DNA sequence: TGTGCCTGGAGTGTACGGACTAGCGGGAGGGTTAATGAGCAGTTCTTC. It codes for CAWSVRTSGRVNEQFF.

The rearrangement links TRBV21-1 to TRBJ1-6. TRBV21-1 is flagged as a pseudogene. CDR3 length: 17 amino acids. This chain's CDR3 is CASSAPPRRGRNSPLHF. CDR3 in DNA: TGTGCCAGCAGCGCCCCCCCTCGGAGGGGAAGGAATTCACCCCTCCACTTT.

This sequence joins TRBV5-1 and TRBJ1-2; TRBD1 agrees at 8 bases. Germline loops: CDR1 SGHRS, CDR2 YFSETQ. V lost 4 bases to trimming and J lost 2 bases; unmatched junction nucleotides: 10. The CDR3 contains 16 residues. Here the CDR3 DNA reads TGCGCCAGCAGCCTCCGCGGACAGGGAGGGAACTATGGCTACACCTTC. Translation: CASSLRGQGGNYGYTF. Supplemented by reference TRBV5-1 and TRBJ1-2, the full variable domain reads KAGVTQTPRYLIKTRGQQVTLSCSPISGHRSVSWYQQTPGQGLQFLFEYFSETQRNKGNFPGRFSGRQFSNSRSEMNVSTLELGDSALYLCASSLRGQGGNYGYTFGSGTRLTVV.

This rearrangement joins TRBV6-2 or TRBV6-3 to TRBJ2-1; D is ambiguous. Trimming left V 0 bases short and J 2 bases short, with 14 bases between. CDR1 MNHEY and CDR2 SVGEGT come from the germline V gene. The CDR3 covers 17 residues. The CDR3 region is CASSYSRLRLTYNEQFF. CDR3 nucleotides: TGTGCCAGCAGTTACTCGCGGTTACGGCTAACCTACAATGAGCAGTTCTTC.

The chain has TRBV5-6 and TRBJ1-1; TRBD1 agrees at 7 bases. Germline-derived CDR1 and CDR2 are SGHDT and YYEEEE. V lost 2 bases and J lost 7; bases outside the gene matches: 8. The CDR3 sequence is 14 residues long. The CDR3 DNA sequence: TGTGCCAGCAGCTTAAGACAGGGAAGGCGTGAAGCTTTCTTT. This sequence encodes CASSLRQGRREAFF.

The chain recombines TRBV11-3 with TRBJ2-7, with 9 bases matching TRBD2. Germline CDR1 and CDR2: SGHNT and YENEEA. The CDR3 runs 15 residues. Trimming took 0 bases from V and 2 from J; bases not matched to a gene: 2. The CDR3 DNA reads as TGTGCCAGCAGCTTAGAAGCTAGCGGGGCCTACGAGCAGTACTTC. Translation: CASSLEASGAYEQYF.

The CDR3 protein is CASSLPGNTEAFF. The CDR3 nucleotides read TGTGCCAGCAGTTTACCGGGGAACACTGAAGCTTTCTTT. The chain uses TRBV28 and TRBJ1-1; D is uncertain. Looked up from germline, CDR1 is MDHEN and CDR2 is SYDVKM. The CDR3 is made up of 13 amino acids. Trimming cost V 2 bases and J 1 base, with 5 bases left between them.

V is TRBV30 and J is TRBJ2-7; TRBD1 matches at 8 bases. CDR1 is GTSNPN and CDR2 is SVGIG in the germline V gene (reference sequence). This CDR3 is built from 15 residues. The junction had 10 bases not matched to a gene; V was cut back by 3 bases and J by 3 bases. The CDR3: CAWSEGQVSYYEQYF. Written as DNA, the CDR3 is TGTGCCTGGAGCGAGGGACAGGTTTCCTACTACGAGCAGTACTTC.

This chain uses TRBV5-4 with TRBJ1-2; 7 nucleotides line up with TRBD1. Germline-derived CDR1 and CDR2 are SGHNT and YYREEE (reference sequence). The J segment lost 9 bases and the V segment lost 4 bases, leaving 9 bases of the junction unmatched. CDR3 length equals 13 residues. As DNA, the CDR3 is TGTGCCAGCAGCGCTACAGGGGCCTCTCGCTACACCTTC. Amino acid sequence: CASSATGASRYTF.

As concerns this clone: Relative to the germline gene, one junction end is altered; a read error may explain this. This rearrangement joins TRBV7-7 to TRBJ1-4; 7 bases are a match to TRBD1. The CDR3 consists of 14 residues. Germline V gene sequence: CDR1 SSHAT, CDR2 FNYEAQ (reference sequence). CDR3 sequence: CASSPQGINEKLFF. The CDR3 DNA reads TGTGCTAGCAGCCCACAGGGGATTAATGAAAAACTGTTTTTT.

The chain is built from TRBV19 and TRBJ2-2; D is ambiguous. V gave up 5 bases and J gave up 8 bases, with 9 bases separating them. Per germline, CDR1 LNHDA and CDR2 SQIVND (reference sequence). This CDR3 has 12 amino acids. The CDR3: CASSPNRGELFF. As DNA, the CDR3 is TGTGCCAGTAGTCCTAACCGAGGGGAGCTGTTTTTT.

The gene calls are TRBV10-3 and TRBJ1-5; 10 positions match TRBD1. The CDR3 loop spans 13 amino acids. With 8 bases clipped from V and 5 bases from J, the junction kept 3 bases outside the gene matches. The germline V gene encodes CDR1 ENHRY and CDR2 SYGVKD. CDR3 region: CAISGTGDQPQHF. The CDR3 DNA reads TGTGCCATCTCCGGGACAGGGGATCAGCCCCAGCATTTT.

In this sample, this clone turned up a few times. V usage is TRBV2 and J usage is TRBJ1-5, with D possibly matching TRBD1 (5 bases). The CDR3 consists of 14 residues. The germline gives CDR1 SNHLY, CDR2 FYNNEI. V shed 6 bases and J shed 3 bases, with 12 bases lying between them. DNA of the CDR3: TGTGCCAGCAGGATAGACAGTAACAATCAGCCCCAGCATTTT. The encoded protein is CASRIDSNNQPQHF. Filled out from reference TRBV2 and TRBJ1-5, the complete variable domain reads EPEVTQTPSHQVTQMGQEVILRCVPISNHLYFYWYRQILGQKVEFLVSFYNNEISEKSEIFDDQFSVERPDGSNFTLKIRSTKLEDSAMYFCASRIDSNNQPQHFGDGTRLSIL.

The V gene is TRBV6-6, the J gene TRBJ2-2, with unresolved D. The CDR3 runs to 15 residues. CDR1 is MNHNY and CDR2 is SVGAGI in the germline V gene (reference sequence). Trimming cost V 6 bases and J 1 base, with 12 bases left between them. In DNA form, the CDR3 reads TGTGCCAGCAGCCAAGACATGTTGAACACCGGGGAGCTGTTTTTT. Translating it yields CASSQDMLNTGELFF.

The chain combines TRBV2 with TRBJ1-4; no clear D gene. Per the germline V gene, CDR1 is SNHLY and CDR2 is FYNNEI. The CDR3 contains 14 residues. V was pared by 8 bases and J by 0 bases, with 10 bases between. The CDR3 nucleotides are TGTGCCAGCGGGCCGTTTACAACTAATGAAAAACTGTTTTTT. It translates to CASGPFTTNEKLFF. Full variable domain (outside the CDR3, taken from reference TRBV2 and TRBJ1-4): EPEVTQTPSHQVTQMGQEVILRCVPISNHLYFYWYRQILGQKVEFLVSFYNNEISEKSEIFDDQFSVERPDGSNFTLKIRSTKLEDSAMYFCASGPFTTNEKLFFGSGTQLSVL.

This chain links TRBV3-1 (or the pseudogene TRBV3-2) with TRBJ1-2; D perhaps matches TRBD1 (6 bases). Germline CDR1 and CDR2: LGHDT and YNNKEL (reference sequence). This CDR3 is 15 amino acids long. Trimming took 1 base from V and 4 from J, leaving 13 bases between them. In DNA, the CDR3 is TGTGCCAGCAGCCAAGCGAGTACAGGGATCTATGGCTACACCTTC. Translation: CASSQASTGIYGYTF.

The chain joins TRBV7-2 to TRBJ2-7; TRBD2 aligns across 9 bases. This CDR3 spans 15 amino acids. Germline-derived CDR1 and CDR2 are SGHTA and FQGNSA. After removal of 5 bases from V and 4 bases from J, the junction contained 9 bases not matched to a gene. CDR3: CASSQGRLAGYEQYF. DNA of the CDR3: TGTGCCAGCAGCCAAGGCCGGCTAGCGGGATACGAGCAGTACTTC.

The chain is built from TRBV5-6 and TRBJ1-1; 11 bases line up with TRBD1. Trimming cost V 0 bases and J 4 bases; bases outside gene matches: 2. Germline-derived CDR1 and CDR2 are SGHDT and YYEEEE. CDR3 size: 15 residues. CDR3 residues: CASSLGGTGGTEAFF. The DNA for the CDR3 is TGTGCCAGCAGCTTGGGCGGGACAGGGGGCACTGAAGCTTTCTTT.

The CDR3 reads CASSLSRRASGSFDEQFF. The CDR3 region has the DNA TGTGCCAGCAGTCTATCCCGTCGGGCTAGCGGGAGTTTCGATGAGCAGTTCTTC. V gene TRBV28 combines with J gene TRBJ2-1; 10 bases are a match to TRBD2. The germline gives CDR1 MDHEN, CDR2 SYDVKM. The CDR3 runs to 18 residues. With V trimmed by 5 bases and J by 8 bases, 18 bases remained unmatched. Supplemented by reference TRBV28 and TRBJ2-1, the full variable domain reads DVKVTQSSRYLVKRTGEKVFLECVQDMDHENMFWYRQDPGLGLRLIYFSYDVKMKEKGDIPEGYSVSREKKERFSLILESASTNQTSMYLCASSLSRRASGSFDEQFFGPGTRLTVL.

The CDR3 sequence is CASSSSNGGVADTQYF. CDR3 sequence (DNA): TGTGCCAGCAGCTCCTCTAACGGGGGGGTAGCGGATACGCAGTATTTT. V and J are TRBV5-4 and TRBJ2-3; 8 bases match TRBD2. V trimming: 3 bases; J trimming: 6 bases; junction bases outside the gene matches: 12. The CDR3 runs to 16 residues. Germline V gene data show CDR1 as SGHNT and CDR2 as YYREEE (reference sequence).

This sequence joins TRBV18 and TRBJ1-4, with TRBD1 identical over 7 bases. This CDR3 region has 15 residues. Germline V gene sequence: CDR1 KGHSH, CDR2 LQKENI. V was pared by 3 bases and J by 6 bases, with 7 bases of the junction left unmatched. As DNA, the CDR3 is TGTGCCAGCTCACCCCCCGGGACAGTGGATGAAAAACTGTTTTTT. It encodes CASSPPGTVDEKLFF.

This clone has only one observation. The rearrangement joins TRBV18 to TRBJ1-2; D possibly corresponds to TRBD1 (6 bases). The germline V gene encodes CDR1 KGHSH and CDR2 LQKENI. The CDR3 loop spans 15 amino acids. Between the trimmed V and J ends, which lost 2 bases and 4 bases, there was a span of 14 bases. The CDR3 coding sequence is TGTGCCAGCTCACCATCCGGGACACTCTCCTATGGCTACACCTTC. This gives the protein CASSPSGTLSYGYTF.

The chain carries TRBV12-2 and TRBJ1-4; TRBD1, as called in the table, went unchecked against the DNA. TRBV12-2 is labeled a pseudogene. The CDR3 extends over 19 amino acids. The CDR3 DNA reads as TGTGCAAGTCGCCATAAAGCACAGGGGACTCACGACCCTAATGAAAAACTGTTTTTT. This translates into CASRHKAQGTHDPNEKLFF.

The gene calls are TRBV3-1 (or the pseudogene TRBV3-2) and TRBJ1-2; D may be TRBD1 (6 bases). In germline, CDR1 is LGHDT, CDR2 YNNKEL (reference sequence). Trimming shortened V by 2 bases and J by 4 bases, and 14 bases separated the two germline ends. The CDR3 contains 15 residues. CDR3 DNA sequence: TGTGCCAGCAGCCAACCGGGACAAGGTTTCTATGGCTACACCTTC. Translation gives CASSQPGQGFYGYTF.

Regarding this clone: Other DNA sequences in the sample encode the same CDR3. The chain recombines TRBV5-1 with TRBJ1-1; D is possibly TRBD1 (5 bases). CDR1 and CDR2 from the germline V gene are SGHRS and YFSETQ. The CDR3 has 11 residues. V lost 7 bases to trimming and J lost 5 bases, with 9 bases between them. The CDR3 here is CASRGETEAFF. CDR3 bases: TGCGCCAGCCGGGGGGAGACTGAAGCTTTCTTT.